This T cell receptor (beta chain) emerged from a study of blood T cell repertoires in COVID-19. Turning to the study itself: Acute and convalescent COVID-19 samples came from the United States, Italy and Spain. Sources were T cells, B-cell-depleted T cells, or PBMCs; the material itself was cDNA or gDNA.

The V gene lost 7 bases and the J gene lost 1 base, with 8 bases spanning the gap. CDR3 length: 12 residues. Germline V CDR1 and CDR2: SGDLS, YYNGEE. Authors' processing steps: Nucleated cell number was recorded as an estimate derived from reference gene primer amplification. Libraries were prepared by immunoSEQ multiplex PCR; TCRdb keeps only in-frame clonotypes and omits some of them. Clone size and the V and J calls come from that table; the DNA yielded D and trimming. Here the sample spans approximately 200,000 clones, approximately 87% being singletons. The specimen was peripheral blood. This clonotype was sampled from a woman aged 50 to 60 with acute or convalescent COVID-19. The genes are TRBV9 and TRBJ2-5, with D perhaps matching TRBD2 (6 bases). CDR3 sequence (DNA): TGTGCCAGCCTGCGGGGCCAAGAGACCCAGTACTTC. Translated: CASLRGQETQYF.